One sample yielded the 10 T cell receptor beta chains listed below, sequenced in a study of cytomegalovirus exposure and HLA in healthy donors. The table came from immunoSEQ multiplex PCR; TCRdb's copy has only in-frame clones and leaves some out. This table holds hundreds of thousands of clones, just over 85% found once. Sequenced sample: PBMCs. These receptors all come from a woman aged 18-29 years in good health and CMV-seronegative.

The gene calls are TRBV7-9 and TRBJ1-2; 7 bases match TRBD1. The CDR3 has 13 residues. After removal of 5 bases from V and 4 bases from J, the junction contained 4 bases not matched to a gene. CDR1 is SEHNR and CDR2 is FQNEAQ in the germline V gene (reference sequence). CDR3 loop: CASSVGQIYGYTF. Here the CDR3 DNA reads TGTGCCAGCAGCGTGGGACAGATCTATGGCTACACCTTC.

This clone was seen just once. CDR3 residues: CASSLRLAGANEQFF. The CDR3 coding sequence is TGTGCCAGCAGCCTCAGACTAGCGGGGGCCAATGAGCAGTTCTTC. The chain recombines TRBV5-4 with TRBJ2-1; 12 positions agree with TRBD2. Per the germline V gene, CDR1 is SGHNT and CDR2 is YYREEE (reference sequence). CDR3 length equals 15 residues. Trimming cost V 4 bases and J 6 bases; bases outside gene matches: 5.

This chain uses TRBV5-1 with TRBJ2-2; 7 nucleotides agree with TRBD1. Trimming cost V 4 bases and J 6 bases; bases outside gene matches: 15. The CDR3 is 17 amino acids. Per the germline V gene, CDR1 is SGHRS and CDR2 is YFSETQ. The CDR3 nucleotides are TGCGCCAGCAGCGAATACAGGGGTTGGGGGTCCGCCGGGGAGCTGTTTTTT. Protein product: CASSEYRGWGSAGELFF.

This chain connects TRBV12-5 to TRBJ1-2; 9 bases align to TRBD1. The germline CDR1 and CDR2 sequences are LGHNT and FRNRAP. The CDR3 spans 16 residues. V lost 6 bases, J lost 4 bases, and 12 bases stayed unmatched. The CDR3 sequence is CASGEGLRDRVYGYTF. In DNA, the CDR3 is TGTGCTAGTGGCGAAGGCCTGAGGGACAGGGTCTATGGCTACACCTTC.

The chain joins TRBV27 to TRBJ2-7; D gene uncertain. The CDR3 sequence is 13 residues long. CDR1 is MNHEY, CDR2 SMNVEV, per germline (reference sequence). V lost 4 bases and J 0 bases, leaving 7 bases between the germline ends. CDR3 DNA: TGTGCCAGCAGTTCGGGTCACTCCTACGAGCAGTACTTC. Its translation is CASSSGHSYEQYF.

The chain carries TRBV27 and TRBJ1-1; TRBD1 aligns across 11 bases. CDR1 is MNHEY, CDR2 SMNVEV, per germline (reference sequence). There are 14 residues in the CDR3. V trimming: 6 bases; J trimming: 5 bases; junction bases outside the gene matches: 5. The chain's CDR3 is CASRDRGRGTEAFF. The CDR3 DNA follows: TGTGCCAGCAGGGACAGGGGGCGGGGAACTGAAGCTTTCTTT.

CDR3: CASSPQPGQGYEQYF. In DNA, the CDR3 is TGTGCCAGCTCACCACAGCCGGGACAGGGATACGAGCAGTACTTC. V and J are TRBV18 and TRBJ2-7, with 9 bases identical to TRBD1. CDR1 is KGHSH and CDR2 is LQKENI in the germline V gene. Trimming at V came to 1 base and at J to 4 bases, leaving 5 bases not matched to a gene. The CDR3 runs to 15 residues.

The rearrangement joins TRBV5-1 to TRBJ1-6, with a possible D match to TRBD1 (6 bases). V gave up 0 bases and J gave up 6 bases, with 13 bases separating them. CDR3 length equals 16 residues. The germline V gene encodes CDR1 SGHRS and CDR2 YFSETQ. CDR3 residues: CASSLAGGLFNSPLHF. CDR3 DNA: TGCGCCAGCAGCTTGGCCGGGGGGCTTTTTAATTCACCCCTCCACTTT.

J is TRBJ1-6 and V is TRBV28, with D unclear. CDR1 MDHEN and CDR2 SYDVKM come from the germline V gene. The CDR3 has 13 amino acids. The germline V and J ends were trimmed by 10 bases and 6 bases, with 13 bases remaining between them. The CDR3 protein is CATKEVSNSPLHF. In nucleotides, the CDR3 is TGTGCCACAAAGGAGGTCAGTAATTCACCCCTCCACTTT.

The gene calls are TRBV27 and TRBJ1-3; 9 nucleotides line up with TRBD1. Germline CDR1 is MNHEY and CDR2 is SMNVEV (reference sequence). The length of the CDR3 is 16 residues. V gave up 8 bases and J gave up 2 bases; unmatched junction bases: 10. The CDR3 loop is CASALNRGLAGNTIYF. The CDR3 bases are TGTGCCAGCGCCTTGAACAGGGGGCTAGCTGGAAACACCATATATTTT.